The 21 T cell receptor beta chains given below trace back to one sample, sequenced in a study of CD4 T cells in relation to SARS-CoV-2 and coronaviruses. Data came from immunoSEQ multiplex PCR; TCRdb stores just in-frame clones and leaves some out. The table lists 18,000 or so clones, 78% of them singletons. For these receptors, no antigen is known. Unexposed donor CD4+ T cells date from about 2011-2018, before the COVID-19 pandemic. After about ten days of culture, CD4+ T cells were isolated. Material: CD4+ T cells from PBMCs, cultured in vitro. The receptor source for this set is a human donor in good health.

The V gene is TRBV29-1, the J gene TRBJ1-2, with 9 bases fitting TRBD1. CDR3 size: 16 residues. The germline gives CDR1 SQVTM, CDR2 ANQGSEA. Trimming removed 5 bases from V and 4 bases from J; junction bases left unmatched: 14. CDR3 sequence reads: CSVLSGTGPPGYGYTF. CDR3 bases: TGCAGCGTTCTGTCCGGGACAGGGCCCCCGGGCTATGGCTACACCTTC.

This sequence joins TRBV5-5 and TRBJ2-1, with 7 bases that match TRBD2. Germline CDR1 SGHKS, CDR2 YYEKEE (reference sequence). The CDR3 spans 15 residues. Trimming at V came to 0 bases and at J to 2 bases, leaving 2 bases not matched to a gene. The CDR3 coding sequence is TGTGCCAGCAGCTTGGTTCGGGAGGCCTACAATGAGCAGTTCTTC. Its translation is CASSLVREAYNEQFF.

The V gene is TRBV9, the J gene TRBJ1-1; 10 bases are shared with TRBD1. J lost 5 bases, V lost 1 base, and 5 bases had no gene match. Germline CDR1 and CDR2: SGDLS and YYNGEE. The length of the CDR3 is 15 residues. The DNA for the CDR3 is TGTGCCAGCAGCGTAAGAGACAGGGGGCGAACTGAAGCTTTCTTT. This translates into CASSVRDRGRTEAFF. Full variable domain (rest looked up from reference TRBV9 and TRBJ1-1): DSGVTQTPKHLITATGQRVTLRCSPRSGDLSVYWYQQSLDQGLQFLIQYYNGEERAKGNILERFSAQQFPDLHSELNLSSLELGDSALYFCASSVRDRGRTEAFFGQGTRLTVV.

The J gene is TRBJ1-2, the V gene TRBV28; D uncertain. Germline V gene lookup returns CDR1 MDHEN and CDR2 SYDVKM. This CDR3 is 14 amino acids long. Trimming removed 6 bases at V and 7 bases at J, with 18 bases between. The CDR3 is CASSYAQAGSGYTF. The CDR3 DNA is TGTGCCAGCAGCTACGCGCAAGCTGGGAGTGGCTACACCTTC.

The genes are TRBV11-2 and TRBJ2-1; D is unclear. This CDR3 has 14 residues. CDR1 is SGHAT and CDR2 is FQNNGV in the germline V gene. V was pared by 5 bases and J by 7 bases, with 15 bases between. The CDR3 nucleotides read TGTGCCAGCAGCCAAAACTTAGAAGGAAATGAGCAGTTCTTC. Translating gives CASSQNLEGNEQFF.

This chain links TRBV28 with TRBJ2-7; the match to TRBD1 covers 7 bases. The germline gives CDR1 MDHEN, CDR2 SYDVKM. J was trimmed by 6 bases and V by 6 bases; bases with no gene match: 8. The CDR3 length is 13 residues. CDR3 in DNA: TGTGCCAGCAGCTCCATCACAGGGGTCGAGCAGTACTTC. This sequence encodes CASSSITGVEQYF.

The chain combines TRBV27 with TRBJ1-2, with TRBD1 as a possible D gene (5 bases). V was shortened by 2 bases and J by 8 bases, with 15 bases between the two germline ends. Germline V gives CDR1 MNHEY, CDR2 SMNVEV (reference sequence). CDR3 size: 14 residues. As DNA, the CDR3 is TGTGCCAGCAGTTTAGGGGCAGGGAGGGCCGGCTACACCTTC. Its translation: CASSLGAGRAGYTF.

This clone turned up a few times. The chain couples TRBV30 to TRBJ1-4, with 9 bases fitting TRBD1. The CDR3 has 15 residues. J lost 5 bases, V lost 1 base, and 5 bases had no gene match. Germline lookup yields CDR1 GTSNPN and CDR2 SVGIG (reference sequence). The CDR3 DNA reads TGTGCCTGGAGTGCCAGACAGGGGGTAAATGAAAAACTGTTTTTT. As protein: CAWSARQGVNEKLFF.

The CDR3: CASSQEGALGGNTIYF. The CDR3 DNA is TGTGCCAGCAGCCAAGAAGGAGCGTTGGGGGGAAACACCATATATTTT. The rearrangement joins TRBV4-2 to TRBJ1-3, with D unresolved. V was shortened by 0 bases and J by 4 bases, with 13 bases between the two germline ends. The germline V gene has CDR1 LGHNA and CDR2 YNFKEQ. The CDR3 is 16 residues long.

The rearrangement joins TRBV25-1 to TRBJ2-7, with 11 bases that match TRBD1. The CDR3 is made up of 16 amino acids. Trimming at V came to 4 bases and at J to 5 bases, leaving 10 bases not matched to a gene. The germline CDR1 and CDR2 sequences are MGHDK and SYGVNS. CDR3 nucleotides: TGTGCCAGCAGTGCACGTCCGGGACAGGGGGTACACGAGCAGTACTTC. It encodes CASSARPGQGVHEQYF.

CDR3 DNA: TGTGCCAGCACCCTTCGCGGGACAGGGGATTCACCCCTCCACTTT. Encoded protein: CASTLRGTGDSPLHF. This chain links TRBV7-9 with TRBJ1-6; 10 bases match TRBD1. Germline CDR1 is SEHNR and CDR2 is FQNEAQ (reference sequence). The CDR3 totals 15 residues. Trimming at V came to 7 bases and at J to 8 bases, leaving 8 bases not matched to a gene.

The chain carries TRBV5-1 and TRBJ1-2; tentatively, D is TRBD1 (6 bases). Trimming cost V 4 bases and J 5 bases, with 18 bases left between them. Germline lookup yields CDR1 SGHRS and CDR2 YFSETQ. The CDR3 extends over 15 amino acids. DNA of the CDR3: TGCGCCAGCAGCCTCTCCTCCGGGGGGGCTTATGGCTACACCTTC. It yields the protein CASSLSSGGAYGYTF. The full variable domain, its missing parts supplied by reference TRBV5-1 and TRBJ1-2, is KAGVTQTPRYLIKTRGQQVTLSCSPISGHRSVSWYQQTPGQGLQFLFEYFSETQRNKGNFPGRFSGRQFSNSRSEMNVSTLELGDSALYLCASSLSSGGAYGYTFGSGTRLTVV.

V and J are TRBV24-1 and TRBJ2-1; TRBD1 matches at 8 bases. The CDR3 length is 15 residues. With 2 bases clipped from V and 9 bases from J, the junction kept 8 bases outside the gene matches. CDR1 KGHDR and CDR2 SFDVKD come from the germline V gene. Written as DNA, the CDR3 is TGTGCCACCAGTGATTACCCCGACAGGGGAGGTGAGCAGTTCTTC. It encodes CATSDYPDRGGEQFF.

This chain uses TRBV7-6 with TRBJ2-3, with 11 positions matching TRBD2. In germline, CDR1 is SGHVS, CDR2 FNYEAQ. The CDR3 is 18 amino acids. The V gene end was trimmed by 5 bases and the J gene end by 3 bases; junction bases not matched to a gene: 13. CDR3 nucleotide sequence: TGTGCCAGCAGCCGATTAGCGGGAGGGCAAAGAAGTACAGATACGCAGTATTTT. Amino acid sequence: CASSRLAGGQRSTDTQYF.

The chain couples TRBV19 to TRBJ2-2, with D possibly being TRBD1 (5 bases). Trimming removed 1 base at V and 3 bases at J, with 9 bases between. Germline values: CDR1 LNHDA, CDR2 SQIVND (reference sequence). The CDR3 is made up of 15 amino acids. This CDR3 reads CASSIVDSYTGELFF. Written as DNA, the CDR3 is TGTGCCAGTAGTATAGTTGACAGTTACACCGGGGAGCTGTTTTTT.

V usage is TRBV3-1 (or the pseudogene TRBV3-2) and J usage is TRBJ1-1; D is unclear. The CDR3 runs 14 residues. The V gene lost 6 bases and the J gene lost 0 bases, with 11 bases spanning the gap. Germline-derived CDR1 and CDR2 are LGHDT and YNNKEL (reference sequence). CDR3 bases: TGTGCCAGCAGTTTTGGTCGCGTGAACACTGAAGCTTTCTTT. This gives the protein CASSFGRVNTEAFF.

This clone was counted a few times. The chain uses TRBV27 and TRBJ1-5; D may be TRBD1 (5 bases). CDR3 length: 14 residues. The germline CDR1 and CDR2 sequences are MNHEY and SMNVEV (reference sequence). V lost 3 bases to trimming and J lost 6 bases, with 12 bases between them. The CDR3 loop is CASSLSQGGQPQHF. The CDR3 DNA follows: TGTGCCAGCAGTTTGTCGCAGGGTGGTCAGCCCCAGCATTTT.

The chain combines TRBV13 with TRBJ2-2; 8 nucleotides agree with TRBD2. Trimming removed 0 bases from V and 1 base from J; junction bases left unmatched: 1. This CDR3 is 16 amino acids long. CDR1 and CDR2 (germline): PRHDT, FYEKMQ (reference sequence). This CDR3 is CASSLGLAGNTGELFF. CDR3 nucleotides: TGTGCCAGCAGCTTAGGGCTAGCGGGGAACACCGGGGAGCTGTTTTTT.

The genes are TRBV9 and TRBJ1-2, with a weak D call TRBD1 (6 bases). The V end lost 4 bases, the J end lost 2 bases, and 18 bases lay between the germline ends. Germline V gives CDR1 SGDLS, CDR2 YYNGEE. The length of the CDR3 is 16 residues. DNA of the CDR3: TGTGCCAGCAGCCGGGGGGGCTCCAGGGGAAACTATGGCTACACCTTC. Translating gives CASSRGGSRGNYGYTF. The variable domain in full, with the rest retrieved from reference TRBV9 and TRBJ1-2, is DSGVTQTPKHLITATGQRVTLRCSPRSGDLSVYWYQQSLDQGLQFLIQYYNGEERAKGNILERFSAQQFPDLHSELNLSSLELGDSALYFCASSRGGSRGNYGYTFGSGTRLTVV.

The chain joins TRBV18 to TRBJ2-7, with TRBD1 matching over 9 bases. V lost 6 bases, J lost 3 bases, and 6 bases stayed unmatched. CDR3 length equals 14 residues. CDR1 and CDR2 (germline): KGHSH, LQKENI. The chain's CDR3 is CASSPGQGLYEQYF. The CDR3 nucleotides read TGTGCCAGCTCTCCGGGACAGGGCCTCTACGAGCAGTACTTC.

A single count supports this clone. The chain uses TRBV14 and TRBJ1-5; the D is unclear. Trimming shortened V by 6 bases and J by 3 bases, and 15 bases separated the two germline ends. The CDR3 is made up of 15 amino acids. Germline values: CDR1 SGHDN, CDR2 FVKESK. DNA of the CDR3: TGTGCCAGCAGACGAAACTCAGGATCCAATCAGCCCCAGCATTTT. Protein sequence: CASRRNSGSNQPQHF.